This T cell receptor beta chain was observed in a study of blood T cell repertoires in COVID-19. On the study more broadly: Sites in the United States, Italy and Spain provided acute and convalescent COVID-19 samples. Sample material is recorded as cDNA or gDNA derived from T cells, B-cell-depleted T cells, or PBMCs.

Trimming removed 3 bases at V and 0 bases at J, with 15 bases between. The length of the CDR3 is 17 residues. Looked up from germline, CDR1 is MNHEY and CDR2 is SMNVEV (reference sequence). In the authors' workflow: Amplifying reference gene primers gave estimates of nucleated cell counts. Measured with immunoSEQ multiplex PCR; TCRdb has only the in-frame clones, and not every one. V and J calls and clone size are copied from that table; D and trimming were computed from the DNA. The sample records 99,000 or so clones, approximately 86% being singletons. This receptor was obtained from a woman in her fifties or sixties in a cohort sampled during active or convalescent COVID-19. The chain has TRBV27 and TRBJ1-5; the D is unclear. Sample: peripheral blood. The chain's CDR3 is CASSLRASTRSNQPQHF. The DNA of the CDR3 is TGTGCCAGCAGTTTGAGGGCCAGTACTCGTAGCAATCAGCCCCAGCATTTT.